This is a list of T cell receptor beta chains from one sample in a study of PD-1 blockade in mismatch repair-deficient tumors. These receptors have no identified antigens. Generated by immunoSEQ multiplex PCR, the TCRdb table keeps only in-frame clones and is missing some. The table records more than 13,000 clones, about nine tenths of them present only once. The source material was cells cultured in vitro, sampled from a patient treated with pembrolizumab. The receptors were sampled from an adult with mismatch repair-deficient cancer. Both conserved end residues are part of each CDR3. Fields, in order: V gene, J gene, CDR3 length, CDR3 protein.

>TRBV29-1|TRBJ2-6|12
CSVENGANVLTF
>TRBV7-3|TRBJ2-1|15
CASSLLASGSDEQFF
>TRBV12-5|TRBJ1-2|15
CASLGWGRINYGYTF
>TRBV27|TRBJ1-1|15
CASSPRTGMNTEAFF
>TRBV18|TRBJ1-1|13
CASQPQGNTEAFF
>TRBV10-3|TRBJ2-3|14
CAISVSASTDTQYF
>TRBV7-3|TRBJ2-1|15
CASSLRPQGAHEQFF
>TRBV7-7|TRBJ2-1|15
CASSFSLAERNEQFF
>TRBV5-1|TRBJ2-5|18
CASSWGGLAGLGQETQYF
>TRBV6-5|TRBJ2-2|15
CASSSHRVHTGELFF
>TRBV5-8|TRBJ2-5|11
CASSLLETQYF
>TRBV7-9|TRBJ2-7|13
CASSFGGSYEQYF
>TRBV28|TRBJ1-2|15
CASSPGPFSHYGYTF
>TRBV28|TRBJ2-3|17
CASSKTGFTWSTDTQYF
>TRBV7-3|TRBJ2-1|15
CASSIGLAGNNEQFF
>TRBV21-1|TRBJ2-7|15
CASSNLQGAVYEQYF
>TRBV27|TRBJ2-3|15
CASSQIRGSTDTQYF
>TRBV7-9|TRBJ1-2|15
CASRKGQGPSYGYTF
>TRBV10-3|TRBJ1-2|12
CAIRDREGGYTF
>TRBV11-3|TRBJ2-3|18
CASSAGAGSLVRTDTQYF
>TRBV5-1|TRBJ1-5|10
CASTPGPQHF
>TRBV4-1|TRBJ2-7|14
CASSQGETTHEQYF
>TRBV28|TRBJ1-5|16
CASSTPTEYSNQPQHF
>TRBV5-1|TRBJ2-1|13
CASTRGQENEQFF
>TRBV5-6|TRBJ2-2|15
CASTLFILNTGELFF
>TRBV11-2|TRBJ2-3|19
CASSLGLAGGIDSTDTQYF
>TRBV28|TRBJ1-2|14
CASFFRSQNGGYTF
>TRBV4-1|TRBJ2-1|13
CASSHPGGNEQFF
>TRBV5-4|TRBJ1-2|14
CASSRGKANYGYTF
>TRBV5-1|TRBJ1-1|15
CASSSGGSMNTEAFF
>TRBV27|TRBJ2-1|13
CASRTIGSNEQFF
>TRBV5-6|TRBJ2-7|11
CASSLVSEQYF
>TRBV6-5|TRBJ2-7|13
CASSYSADYEQYF
>TRBV5-4|TRBJ1-4|15
CASSLAQGANEKLFF
>TRBV4-1|TRBJ1-2|16
CASSQGLYIANYGYTF
>TRBV29-1|TRBJ1-5|13
CSVAWGRMQPQHF
>TRBV4-2|TRBJ2-1|13
CASSPPGTREQFF
>TRBV9|TRBJ2-1|16
CASSPQGSVSYNEQFF
>TRBV19|TRBJ2-1|15
CASSRGLGESNEQFF
>TRBV4-1|TRBJ1-5|16
CASSPVGQGKGQPQHF
>TRBV28|TRBJ2-4|15
CASSLSGGPKNIQYF
>TRBV9|TRBJ2-1|14
CASSAAGVSNEQFF
>TRBV5-4|TRBJ1-1|12
CASSLQNTEAFF
>TRBV18|TRBJ2-6|16
CASSRARYSGANVLTF
>TRBV2|TRBJ2-6|16
CASQAGRTAWANVLTF
>TRBV10-2|TRBJ2-7|13
CASSEGGSYEQYF
>TRBV5-1|TRBJ2-3|18
CASSLLSSGRSSTDTQYF
>TRBV29-1|TRBJ2-7|13
CSVGASGSYEQYF
>TRBV27|TRBJ1-1|15
CASSRPLAGGTEAFF
>TRBV2|TRBJ1-1|14
CASSEITRSTEAFF
>TRBV5-1|TRBJ2-1|14
CASSFGESYNEQFF
>TRBV14|TRBJ1-5|14
CASSQAGGNQPQHF
>TRBV6-1|TRBJ1-2|12
CASRFANYGYTF
>TRBV28|TRBJ2-2|16
CASSPPDRVDTGELFF
>TRBV6-6|TRBJ1-1|15
CASSLIGRVMSEAFF
>TRBV18|TRBJ2-5|17
CASSPPSVAPLGETQYF
>TRBV19|TRBJ2-1|14
CASSIETGSSEQFF
>TRBV5-1|TRBJ2-7|15
CASSSGTLISYEQYF